The 10 T cell receptor beta chains presented below share a single source sample, sequenced in a study of blood T cell repertoires in COVID-19. The data were produced by immunoSEQ multiplex PCR, yet TCRdb's version contains in-frame clones alone and is incomplete. Among approximately 300,000 clones listed, roughly nine tenths were seen once. The sequencing input was PBMCs or T cells enriched from blood (not recorded which). The receptors come from a man aged 60 to 75 who had recovered from COVID-19.

The J gene is TRBJ2-7, the V gene TRBV6-5; TRBD1 might be the D (6 bases). Trimming cost V 5 bases and J 5 bases, with 19 bases left between them. The germline gives CDR1 MNHEY, CDR2 SVGAGI. There are 15 residues in the CDR3. The DNA of the CDR3 is TGTGCCAGCAGTACCCAGGGGTGGGGCCGGAACGAGCAGTACTTC. This gives the protein CASSTQGWGRNEQYF.

The rearrangement joins TRBV5-1 to TRBJ1-2; 8 bases match TRBD1. CDR3 length: 14 residues. Trimming cost V 4 bases and J 3 bases; bases outside gene matches: 5. The V gene's germline CDR1 is SGHRS and CDR2 YFSETQ. In nucleotides, the CDR3 is TGCGCCAGCAGCACCGCACAGGGGGACTATGGCTACACCTTC. Protein sequence: CASSTAQGDYGYTF.

The rearrangement joins TRBV12-3 or TRBV12-4 to TRBJ2-7, with D possibly being TRBD1 (5 bases). The CDR3 covers 13 residues. Deletions cut 3 bases from V and 6 bases from J, with 12 bases between. CDR3 region: CASSFGQGAEQYF. DNA of the CDR3: TGTGCCAGCAGTTTTGGGCAGGGCGCCGAGCAGTACTTC.

The chain combines TRBV19 with TRBJ1-5; perhaps TRBD1 as D (5 bases). This CDR3 has 14 amino acids. CDR1 and CDR2 from the germline V gene are LNHDA and SQIVND (reference sequence). V was cut by 3 bases and J by 4 bases, with 10 bases left in between. The CDR3, as DNA: TGTGCCAGTAGTATTTCAGCAGGGAATCAGCCCCAGCATTTT. Its protein product is CASSISAGNQPQHF.

The chain carries TRBV7-9 and TRBJ2-7; 9 bases are a match to TRBD1. Germline V gives CDR1 SEHNR, CDR2 FQNEAQ (reference sequence). With V trimmed by 5 bases and J by 6 bases, 5 bases remained unmatched. CDR3 size: 13 residues. The chain's CDR3 is CASSRGQGLEQYF. CDR3 nucleotides: TGTGCCAGCAGCCGAGGACAGGGGCTCGAGCAGTACTTC.

V usage is TRBV9 and J usage is TRBJ2-1; possible D gene TRBD2, 6 bases. Per the germline V gene, CDR1 is SGDLS and CDR2 is YYNGEE. The CDR3 runs 17 residues. Trimming removed 4 bases from V and 8 bases from J, with 25 bases in between. The CDR3 nucleotides are TGTGCCAGCAGCCAAACCGGTAGGTTGTCGGGAGCTCATGAGCAGTTCTTC. Translating it yields CASSQTGRLSGAHEQFF. The full variable domain, completed using reference TRBV9 and TRBJ2-1, is DSGVTQTPKHLITATGQRVTLRCSPRSGDLSVYWYQQSLDQGLQFLIQYYNGEERAKGNILERFSAQQFPDLHSELNLSSLELGDSALYFCASSQTGRLSGAHEQFFGPGTRLTVL.

The genes are TRBV2 and TRBJ1-3; 7 nucleotides align to TRBD1. CDR1 is SNHLY and CDR2 is FYNNEI in the germline V gene. V shed 7 bases and J 1 base; nucleotides not matched to a gene: 13. This CDR3 has 17 residues. The CDR3 loop is CASTKTGATLSGNTIYF. In nucleotides, the CDR3 is TGTGCCAGCACCAAAACAGGGGCGACCTTGTCTGGAAACACCATATATTTT.

CDR3 nucleotides: TGTGCCAGCAGTTTTCCCCAGGGGGCCGGGGAGCTGTTTTTT. Amino acid sequence: CASSFPQGAGELFF. V and J are TRBV28 and TRBJ2-2; 7 bases fit TRBD1. The CDR3 spans 14 residues. With V trimmed by 3 bases and J by 6 bases, 4 bases remained unmatched. Germline CDR1 and CDR2: MDHEN and SYDVKM.

The chain combines TRBV30 with TRBJ1-2; the D gene is possibly TRBD1 (6 bases). The CDR3 spans 14 residues. In germline, CDR1 is GTSNPN, CDR2 SVGIG (reference sequence). Between the trimmed V and J ends, which lost 1 base and 4 bases, there was a span of 13 bases. The CDR3 DNA is TGTGCCTGGAGTGCCTCCCGGGGGGCCTATGGCTACACCTTC. This codes for CAWSASRGAYGYTF.

CDR3: CASSSGQGANSPLHF. CDR3 sequence (DNA): TGTGCCAGCAGTTCGGGACAGGGGGCGAATTCACCCCTCCACTTT. The V call is TRBV2, the J call TRBJ1-6, with 12 bases lining up with TRBD1. Trimming at V came to 5 bases and at J to 7 bases, leaving 3 bases not matched to a gene. CDR1 SNHLY and CDR2 FYNNEI come from the germline V gene. The length of the CDR3 is 15 residues.